This T cell receptor beta chain was observed in a study of shared clonotypes between healthy human individuals. With respect to this clone: Its antigen is currently unknown.

Trimming removed 1 base from V and 6 bases from J; junction bases left unmatched: 10. The V gene's germline CDR1 is SEHNR and CDR2 FQNEAQ (reference sequence). The CDR3 sequence is 16 residues long. Investigators spread the genomic DNA of each subset evenly over several immunoSEQ plates. Clones were read by immunoSEQ multiplex PCR, and TCRdb kept only the in-frame ones, dropping some. The sample yields some 350,000 clones, roughly 70% seen once. Overall study findings and caveats: Incompleteness in sorted-subset sequencing, despite large depth, was shown by rarefaction. Among a handful of donors, roughly 5.4% of naive CD4 clonotypes were found in common.

Negatively enriched CD4+ T cells were divided by CD45RA into naive and memory. The chain is built from TRBV7-9 and TRBJ1-2; 8 bases line up with TRBD1. This TCR was recovered from a man younger than 40 in good health. Sequencing was carried out using memory CD4+ T cells sorted from blood. Subset reported: CD45RA-negative fraction. DNA of the CDR3: TGTGCCAGCAGCTTAGGTGGACAGGGAAAATTGCATGGCTACACCTTC. This gives the protein CASSLGGQGKLHGYTF.